This TCR beta chain was sequenced for a study of T cells in Graves' hyperthyroidism and ophthalmopathy. Study details: Peripheral blood sampling occurred at initial diagnosis, before any treatment. Broader study findings: Ophthalmopathy stood apart from stable hyperthyroidism in a 13 V-J model. Most clonotypes that expanded in the thyroid above 0.001 also showed up in blood.

Extraction of PBMCs used 9 to 10 ml of fresh peripheral blood. Amplified TCR beta CDR3 regions came from RNA transcripts. First-round RT-PCR targeting the TCR CDR3 was performed with the HTBI primer set. One entry per CDR3 protein results from TCRdb running MiXCR on the multiplex PCR reads. The data contain about half a million distinct CDR3 sequences, around 15% of them singletons. The germline CDR1 and CDR2 sequences are DFQATT and SNEGSKA (reference sequence). The CDR3 is 12 residues long. Trimming cost V 3 bases and J 8 bases; bases outside gene matches: 5. For this clonotype: What it binds is unknown.

V and J are TRBV20-1 and TRBJ2-3; 7 positions match TRBD2. The material sequenced was blood. The clonotype originates from a woman in her twenties or thirties with Graves' ophthalmopathy. This CDR3 is CSASRREGTQYF. CDR3 DNA sequence: TGCAGTGCTAGTCGCAGGGAGGGTACGCAGTATTTT.